These 21 T cell receptor beta chains came from one sample sequenced in a study of regulatory T cells in long-lasting Graves disease. For TCR beta, libraries came from iRepertoire HTBI primers and Arm-PCR of CDR3 regions. TCRdb re-derived calls from the multiplex PCR reads in MiXCR, one entry per CDR3 protein. The repertoire holds about 620,000 distinct CDR3 sequences, with 16% as singletons. The time point is: newly diagnosed GD, antithyroid drugs for less than 3 months. PBMC-derived RNA was used for the TCR library. This sample was also put to use in a study of T cells in Graves' hyperthyroidism and ophthalmopathy.

Specimen: peripheral blood mononuclear cells (PBMCs), collected at new diagnosis, from a patient treated with antithyroid drugs. The source is a woman in her 30s with Graves disease.

The chain links TRBV5-1 to TRBJ1-4; D uncertain. Trimming removed 0 bases from V and 5 bases from J, with 8 bases in between. The length of the CDR3 is 14 residues. CDR1 and CDR2 from the germline V gene are SGHRS and YFSETQ. The chain's CDR3 is CASSLVGGNEKLFF. The CDR3 region has the DNA TGCGCCAGCAGCTTGGTGGGAGGGAATGAAAAACTGTTTTTT.

A few counts support this clonotype. The chain has TRBV6-1 and TRBJ2-7; D possibly corresponds to TRBD1 (7 bases). The CDR3 runs to 14 residues. V was cut by 7 bases and J by 7 bases, with 20 bases left in between. The germline V gene encodes CDR1 MNHNS and CDR2 SASEGT. The CDR3 protein is CASKNQGGSGEQYF. CDR3 nucleotides: TGTGCCAGCAAAAATCAGGGGGGATCGGGAGAGCAGTACTTC.

The V and J genes are TRBV3-1 and TRBJ1-3, with D perhaps matching TRBD1 (6 bases). V gave up 8 bases and J gave up 4 bases, with 12 bases separating them. Per the germline V gene, CDR1 is LGHDT and CDR2 is YNNKEL (reference sequence). The CDR3 totals 13 residues. The CDR3 nucleotides are TGTGCCAGCGGAGGGGGATCGGGAAACACCATATATTTT. Protein sequence: CASGGGSGNTIYF.

J is TRBJ1-1 and V is TRBV18, with 8 bases lining up with TRBD1. J gave up 3 bases and V 2 bases, and 2 bases lay outside the gene matches. Germline lookup yields CDR1 KGHSH and CDR2 LQKENI. The CDR3 sequence is 14 residues long. CDR3 protein: CASSPAGGHTEAFF. The CDR3 coding sequence is TGTGCCAGCTCACCAGCAGGGGGCCACACTGAAGCTTTCTTT.

The chain has TRBV5-6 and TRBJ2-1; D gene uncertain. Germline CDR1 and CDR2: SGHDT and YYEEEE. There are 15 residues in the CDR3. Deletions cut 4 bases from V and 0 bases from J, with 11 bases between. The CDR3 bases are TGTGCCAGCAGCCCGGACGGGCCCTCCTACAATGAGCAGTTCTTC. Its translation: CASSPDGPSYNEQFF.

This clonotype was seen only a few times. This rearrangement joins TRBV20-1 to TRBJ2-7; D ambiguous. Trimming took 8 bases from V and 0 from J, leaving 14 bases between them. The CDR3 runs 13 residues. Germline lookup yields CDR1 DFQATT and CDR2 SNEGSKA (reference sequence). The CDR3 reads CSTTRQASYEQYF. For the CDR3, the DNA is TGCAGTACGACACGACAAGCCTCCTACGAGCAGTACTTC.

This sequence joins TRBV7-9 and TRBJ2-1; D perhaps matches TRBD2 (6 bases). The length of the CDR3 is 13 residues. V was clipped by 3 bases and J by 9 bases, with 12 bases between them. The germline CDR1 and CDR2 sequences are SEHNR and FQNEAQ (reference sequence). The chain's CDR3 is CASSLGSSGEQFF. DNA of the CDR3: TGTGCCAGCAGCTTGGGAAGTAGCGGTGAGCAGTTCTTC.

This sequence joins TRBV6-1 and TRBJ1-5, with D hard to call. Trimming took 5 bases from V and 3 from J, leaving 11 bases between them. This CDR3 is built from 14 residues. Germline V gives CDR1 MNHNS, CDR2 SASEGT. The CDR3 sequence is CASSPISPNQPQHF. The DNA for the CDR3 is TGTGCCAGCAGTCCGATAAGCCCCAATCAGCCCCAGCATTTT.

This clonotype was observed a few times. The chain couples TRBV3-1 to TRBJ2-4, with D hard to call. CDR1 and CDR2 (germline): LGHDT, YNNKEL (reference sequence). Between the trimmed V and J ends, which lost 3 bases and 0 bases, there was a span of 9 bases. This CDR3 has 15 residues. The CDR3 DNA is TGTGCCAGCAGCCACTTAGCAGAAGCCAAAAACATTCAGTACTTC. This gives the protein CASSHLAEAKNIQYF.

This clonotype was observed a handful of times. The chain joins TRBV2 to TRBJ2-7, with D tentatively TRBD1 (6 bases). The CDR3 consists of 14 residues. Germline lookup yields CDR1 SNHLY and CDR2 FYNNEI. V was cut by 6 bases and J by 8 bases, with 20 bases left in between. In nucleotides, the CDR3 is TGTGCCAGCAGCCTGACACCAGGGGCCGCCAAGCAGTACTTC. The encoded protein is CASSLTPGAAKQYF.

This clonotype was recorded many times. This sequence joins TRBV6-1 and TRBJ1-5; 7 nucleotides agree with TRBD1. Per the germline V gene, CDR1 is MNHNS and CDR2 is SASEGT. J gave up 5 bases and V 6 bases, and 7 bases lay outside the gene matches. This CDR3 spans 14 amino acids. For the CDR3, the DNA is TGTGCCAGCAGCTTGACAGGGTCGTATCAGCCCCAGCATTTT. This translates into CASSLTGSYQPQHF.

The V gene is TRBV10-1, the J gene TRBJ2-1; TRBD2 matches 8 bases. Unmatched junction bases numbered 10, after V lost 6 bases and J lost 9 bases. The germline V gene has CDR1 WNHNN and CDR2 SYGVQD (reference sequence). CDR3 length equals 14 residues. As DNA, the CDR3 is TGCGCCAGCAGACCGGGACTAGATTTGGGTGAGCAGTTCTTC. Protein sequence: CASRPGLDLGEQFF.

This clonotype occurred many times. The chain has TRBV7-2 and TRBJ2-2; D perhaps matches TRBD2 (6 bases). The V and J ends lost 5 bases and 6 bases respectively, with 13 bases between them. The germline V gene has CDR1 SGHTA and CDR2 FQGNSA. The CDR3 runs 14 residues. The CDR3, as DNA: TGTGCCAGCAGCGGGGGTGCGGGGTCCGGGGAGCTGTTTTTT. Translation: CASSGGAGSGELFF. The whole variable domain, filled in from reference TRBV7-2 and TRBJ2-2, reads GAGVSQSPSNKVTEKGKDVELRCDPISGHTALYWYRQSLGQGLEFLIYFQGNSAPDKSGLPSDRFSAERTGGSVSTLTIQRTQQEDSAVYLCASSGGAGSGELFFGEGSRLTVL.

In its sample, this clonotype was seen many times. The chain has TRBV28 and TRBJ2-7; D possibly uses TRBD1 or TRBD2 (5 bases each). Trimming removed 3 bases at V and 3 bases at J, with 18 bases between. CDR3 size: 16 residues. CDR1 MDHEN and CDR2 SYDVKM come from the germline V gene. The CDR3 sequence is CASSLRGVLGVYEQYF. As DNA, the CDR3 is TGTGCCAGCAGTTTGAGGGGTGTACTAGGGGTCTACGAGCAGTACTTC.

A few counts support this clonotype. This chain joins TRBV3-1 and TRBJ2-3, with 10 bases identical to TRBD2. Germline V gene sequence: CDR1 LGHDT, CDR2 YNNKEL (reference sequence). CDR3 size: 14 residues. The J segment lost 4 bases and the V segment lost 3 bases, leaving 1 base of the junction unmatched. This CDR3 is CASSQLAGADTQYF. In DNA, the CDR3 is TGTGCCAGCAGCCAGCTAGCGGGAGCAGATACGCAGTATTTT.

The chain has TRBV10-3 and TRBJ2-5; D may be TRBD1 or TRBD2 (6 bases each). This CDR3 spans 14 amino acids. V lost 4 bases, J lost 4 bases, and 13 bases lay in between. From germline, CDR1 is ENHRY and CDR2 SYGVKD. The chain's CDR3 is CAISGGGLGETQYF. The DNA for the CDR3 is TGTGCCATCAGTGGAGGGGGGCTAGGAGAGACCCAGTACTTC.

This chain connects TRBV19 to TRBJ2-2; 8 bases line up with TRBD2. CDR3 size: 13 residues. Losses at the gene ends were 3 bases for V and 14 bases for J; bases not matched to a gene: 8. CDR1 is LNHDA and CDR2 is SQIVND in the germline V gene (reference sequence). In DNA, the CDR3 is TGTGCCAGTAGTATTGCGGAGAGCGGGAGACTGTTTTTT. Protein product: CASSIAESGRLFF.

Turning to this clonotype: A much larger clonotype is one base distant, so this may be a read error. The chain has TRBV7-3 and TRBJ1-6; 10 bases agree with TRBD1. V was clipped by 5 bases and J by 8 bases; unmatched bases: 3. CDR3 length equals 14 residues. Germline V gene lookup returns CDR1 SGHTA and CDR2 FQGTGA. CDR3 nucleotide sequence: TGTGCCAGCAGCCGGACAGGGGGGGATTCACCCCTCCACTTT. As protein: CASSRTGGDSPLHF.

This clonotype was recorded at least ten times. The rearrangement joins TRBV28 to TRBJ2-7, with D possibly being TRBD1 (5 bases). CDR1 and CDR2 from the germline V gene are MDHEN and SYDVKM. The CDR3 length is 13 residues. V dropped 2 bases and J dropped 5 bases, with 10 bases sitting between them. CDR3 sequence: CASSLRGRHEQYF. The DNA of the CDR3 is TGTGCCAGCAGTTTAAGGGGCAGGCACGAGCAGTACTTC.

The chain recombines TRBV2 with TRBJ2-2; the D is unclear. Germline assignment: CDR1 SNHLY and CDR2 FYNNEI. Trimming left V 6 bases short and J 6 bases short, with 11 bases between. The CDR3 length is 13 residues. CDR3 nucleotides: TGTGCCAGCAGGTCAAGCCTTTCCGGGGAGCTGTTTTTT. Translation gives CASRSSLSGELFF. The entire variable domain, with the rest obtained from reference TRBV2 and TRBJ2-2, is as follows: EPEVTQTPSHQVTQMGQEVILRCVPISNHLYFYWYRQILGQKVEFLVSFYNNEISEKSEIFDDQFSVERPDGSNFTLKIRSTKLEDSAMYFCASRSSLSGELFFGEGSRLTVL.

The sample holds a few counts of this clonotype. The chain recombines TRBV5-6 with TRBJ1-5; D is ambiguous. The CDR3 runs 13 residues. The V gene lost 1 base and the J gene lost 6 bases, with 8 bases spanning the gap. Germline assignment: CDR1 SGHDT and CDR2 YYEEEE. CDR3 in DNA: TGTGCCAGCAGCTTGCTGGGAGTTCAGCCCCAGCATTTT. Translated, it gives CASSLLGVQPQHF.